Given below is one T cell receptor (beta chain) in context. No antigen is known for it. The study ran its PCR with 60 Vbeta and 13 Jbeta primers. The table came from immunoSEQ multiplex PCR; TCRdb's copy has only in-frame clones and leaves some out. This repertoire shows around 140,000 clones, around 80% found once; its top ten account for approximately 1.5%. The data originate from a study of cytomegalovirus exposure and HLA in healthy donors. Overall study context: Drawn from HLA-typed donors, about 82 million unique TCRs were held in an early data release. Whole-study results and caveats: Association with HLA alleles at 0.05 false discovery rate was found for 15,000 or so TCR beta sequences in a later analysis. Exclusion applied to some V segments, including TRBV6-2 and TRBV6-3, as they were indistinguishable.

Germline V gives CDR1 SGHNT, CDR2 YYREEE (reference sequence). With 3 bases removed from V and 5 bases from J, the gap between germline ends came to 11 bases. CDR3 size: 14 residues. V gene TRBV5-4 combines with J gene TRBJ2-2; TRBD1 is a possible D gene (6 bases). Sample: PBMCs. The TCR comes from a man aged 25 to 40 in good health and CMV-seropositive. CDR3 nucleotides: TGTGCCAGCAGCTATGGGGGCCAAACCGGGGAGCTGTTTTTT. It codes for CASSYGGQTGELFF.